This T cell receptor beta chain stems from a study of breast tumors, draining lymph nodes, adjacent tissues. Findings and limits, study-wide: Tumor and nontumor repertoires were significantly more similar in luminal-like than in basal-like breast cancer.

This clonotype turned up a few times. Its antigen is unidentified. One entry per CDR3 protein results from TCRdb running MiXCR on the multiplex PCR reads. The table has roughly 49,000 distinct CDR3 sequences, approximately 45% seen once. Sequencing was carried out using breast tumor tissue. This receptor was taken from a female donor with breast cancer. Some clones in this sample may be carry-over from other donors' samples.

CDR3 coding DNA: TGTGCCAGCAGTTTCGGATCTAATGAGCAGTTCTTC. Translating gives CASSFGSNEQFF. The V and J genes are TRBV28 and TRBJ2-1; no clear D gene. The CDR3 length is 12 residues. CDR1 and CDR2 (germline): MDHEN, SYDVKM. Trimming left V 3 bases short and J 7 bases short, with 7 bases between.